The 20 T cell receptor beta chains below were found in one sample sequenced in a study of T cell changes during pregnancy in multiple sclerosis. The table came from immunoSEQ multiplex PCR; TCRdb's copy has only in-frame clones and leaves some out. The table shows 55,000 to 80,000 clones, with over 85% occurring only once. The material sequenced was CD8+ T cells from peripheral blood mononuclear cells, taken in the second trimester of pregnancy. Receptors were obtained from a female donor with multiple sclerosis, enrolled in a pregnancy study.

This clone was seen a single time. The chain combines TRBV12-5 with TRBJ2-7; 9 nucleotides line up with TRBD1. This CDR3 contains 14 residues. With V trimmed by 3 bases and J by 5 bases, 5 bases remained unmatched. Per germline, CDR1 LGHNT and CDR2 FRNRAP. The CDR3 region is CASGLDTGGDEQYF. The CDR3, as DNA: TGTGCTAGTGGTTTAGATACAGGGGGCGACGAGCAGTACTTC.

The chain is built from TRBV27 and TRBJ2-3; unclear D gene. CDR1 and CDR2 from the germline V gene are MNHEY and SMNVEV (reference sequence). Trimming shortened V by 4 bases and J by 2 bases, and 7 bases separated the two germline ends. CDR3 length equals 13 residues. The CDR3 nucleotides are TGTGCCAGCAGTTCGTATTACACAGATACGCAGTATTTT. Protein sequence: CASSSYYTDTQYF.

The chain couples TRBV6-1 to TRBJ2-7, with 7 bases aligning to TRBD2. V was clipped by 8 bases and J by 4 bases; unmatched bases: 5. CDR1 and CDR2 from the germline V gene are MNHNS and SASEGT. The CDR3 has 12 amino acids. In nucleotides, the CDR3 is TGTGCCAGCGGGAGGGCCGGGTACGAGCAGTACTTC. Translation: CASGRAGYEQYF.

The rearrangement links TRBV7-6 to TRBJ2-1; 10 nucleotides match TRBD2. The V gene end was trimmed by 5 bases and the J gene end by 5 bases; junction bases not matched to a gene: 9. The length of the CDR3 is 16 residues. Germline V gene lookup returns CDR1 SGHVS and CDR2 FNYEAQ. As DNA, the CDR3 is TGTGCCAGCAGCGCCGGGTCTAGCGGGAGCCACAATGAGCAGTTCTTC. Amino acids: CASSAGSSGSHNEQFF.

The chain is built from TRBV30 and TRBJ2-3; perhaps TRBD1 as D (7 bases). CDR1 and CDR2 from the germline V gene are GTSNPN and SVGIG (reference sequence). The CDR3 has 14 residues. V was trimmed by 4 bases and J by 5 bases, leaving 16 bases between them. CDR3 nucleotide sequence: TGTGCCTGGACCACAGGGGTGGGGGGAGATACGCAGTATTTT. As protein: CAWTTGVGGDTQYF.

The V and J genes are TRBV28 and TRBJ1-5; 7 bases are shared with TRBD1. Per germline, CDR1 MDHEN and CDR2 SYDVKM. The CDR3 loop spans 16 amino acids. Trimming cost V 4 bases and J 6 bases; bases outside gene matches: 12. The DNA of the CDR3 is TGTGCCAGCAGTTCAAACCCCTATAACAGGGGTCAGCCCCAGCATTTT. The encoded protein is CASSSNPYNRGQPQHF.

V usage is TRBV4-1 and J usage is TRBJ2-7; D remains unclear. The CDR3 is 11 amino acids. The germline V gene has CDR1 MGHRA and CDR2 YSYEKL. Between the trimmed V and J ends, which lost 3 bases and 4 bases, there was a span of 4 bases. CDR3 loop: CASSHRYEQYF. The DNA for the CDR3 is TGCGCCAGCAGCCACAGGTACGAGCAGTACTTC.

Only a few counts were recorded for this clone. V and J are TRBV19 and TRBJ2-1; TRBD2 matches at 7 bases. The CDR3 totals 13 residues. The J segment lost 5 bases and the V segment lost 10 bases, leaving 8 bases of the junction unmatched. In germline, CDR1 is LNHDA, CDR2 SQIVND (reference sequence). The CDR3: CAIGGSRHNEQFF. CDR3 nucleotides: TGTGCCATCGGGGGGAGCCGGCACAATGAGCAGTTCTTC.

This clone was counted a single time. This sequence joins TRBV9 and TRBJ2-3, with a possible D match to TRBD2 (5 bases). V lost 4 bases to trimming and J lost 4 bases, with 10 bases between them. Germline CDR1 is SGDLS and CDR2 is YYNGEE. There are 13 residues in the CDR3. The CDR3 loop reads CASSTGLADTQYF. DNA for the CDR3: TGTGCCAGCAGCACTGGACTTGCAGATACGCAGTATTTT.

The gene calls are TRBV2 and TRBJ2-5; D remains ambiguous. The CDR3 covers 13 residues. Germline V gives CDR1 SNHLY, CDR2 FYNNEI. V was cut by 6 bases and J by 0 bases, with 8 bases left in between. CDR3 nucleotides: TGTGCCAGCAGAAATCTTAACCAAGAGACCCAGTACTTC. Residues: CASRNLNQETQYF.

This clone was recorded only once. The V call is TRBV5-1, the J call TRBJ2-1, with a tentative D call TRBD2 (6 bases). The germline V gene encodes CDR1 SGHRS and CDR2 YFSETQ. The length of the CDR3 is 17 residues. Trimming stripped 1 base from V and 1 base from J, with 15 bases between. The CDR3 sequence: CASSLRLGLGSYNEQFF. As DNA, the CDR3 is TGCGCCAGCAGCTTGCGACTGGGACTTGGTTCCTACAATGAGCAGTTCTTC. Full variable domain (missing parts from reference TRBV5-1 and TRBJ2-1): KAGVTQTPRYLIKTRGQQVTLSCSPISGHRSVSWYQQTPGQGLQFLFEYFSETQRNKGNFPGRFSGRQFSNSRSEMNVSTLELGDSALYLCASSLRLGLGSYNEQFFGPGTRLTVL.

The chain has TRBV6-6 and TRBJ2-7; D is undetermined. The germline V gene encodes CDR1 MNHNY and CDR2 SVGAGI (reference sequence). The V end lost 3 bases, the J end lost 1 base, and 13 bases lay between the germline ends. The CDR3 has 15 amino acids. This chain's CDR3 is CASSYKPEISYEQYF. CDR3 in DNA: TGTGCCAGCAGTTATAAGCCGGAGATTTCCTACGAGCAGTACTTC.

This clone has a single count. This chain's CDR3 is CASSYGGLNYGYTF. DNA of the CDR3: TGTGCCAGCAGTTACGGCGGGCTGAACTATGGCTACACCTTC. This rearrangement joins TRBV6-5 to TRBJ1-2; D is unclear. This CDR3 contains 14 residues. Trimming cost V 2 bases and J 2 bases, with 9 bases left between them. The germline V gene encodes CDR1 MNHEY and CDR2 SVGAGI.

The rearrangement uses TRBV28 and TRBJ2-5, with 7 bases identical to TRBD2. V dropped 2 bases and J dropped 4; count of bases not matched to a gene: 10. In germline, CDR1 is MDHEN, CDR2 SYDVKM. CDR3 length equals 16 residues. The DNA for the CDR3 is TGTGCCAGCAGTTTAGGGGGAGGGGCGACCCCAGAGACCCAGTACTTC. Protein product: CASSLGGGATPETQYF.

The chain combines TRBV27 with TRBJ2-2, with D maybe TRBD2 (5 bases). The CDR3 consists of 14 residues. V shed 8 bases and J shed 0 bases, with 10 bases lying between them. CDR1 MNHEY and CDR2 SMNVEV come from the germline V gene (reference sequence). The CDR3 region has the DNA TGTGCCAGCCGTAGAGGGTCGAACACCGGGGAGCTGTTTTTT. Protein product: CASRRGSNTGELFF.

V is TRBV7-9 and J is TRBJ1-5, with D possibly TRBD1 on 5 matching bases. CDR1 SEHNR and CDR2 FQNEAQ come from the germline V gene (reference sequence). Trimming pared 3 bases from V and 0 bases from J, leaving 6 bases between. This CDR3 spans 14 amino acids. CDR3 coding DNA: TGTGCCAGCAGCTTCACAGGTAGCAATCAGCCCCAGCATTTT. This codes for CASSFTGSNQPQHF.

The J gene is TRBJ2-3, the V gene TRBV2, with D possibly being TRBD2 (5 bases). The CDR3 consists of 15 residues. Trimming stripped 0 bases from V and 3 bases from J, with 10 bases between. In germline, CDR1 is SNHLY, CDR2 FYNNEI. For the CDR3, the DNA is TGTGCCAGCAGTGAAGCGAGGGTCCGAACAGATACGCAGTATTTT. Its translation is CASSEARVRTDTQYF.

This clone has just one count. This rearrangement joins TRBV11-2 to TRBJ2-3; D is perhaps TRBD2 (5 bases). The CDR3 runs to 15 residues. CDR1 is SGHAT, CDR2 FQNNGV, per germline. The germline V and J ends were trimmed by 5 bases and 2 bases, with 14 bases remaining between them. The DNA for the CDR3 is TGTGCCAGCAGCGTCTTGTCGGGGAACACAGATACGCAGTATTTT. It is translated as CASSVLSGNTDTQYF.

V and J are TRBV27 and TRBJ1-5, with D perhaps TRBD1 (5 bases). Trimming cost V 7 bases and J 2 bases, with 15 bases left between them. Germline loops: CDR1 MNHEY, CDR2 SMNVEV (reference sequence). This CDR3 is 15 amino acids long. Written as DNA, the CDR3 is TGTGCCAGCATTCTTCCGTGGGGGGGCAATCAGCCCCAGCATTTT. Protein product: CASILPWGGNQPQHF.

This chain joins TRBV2 and TRBJ1-2; TRBD1 matches 10 bases. Germline loops: CDR1 SNHLY, CDR2 FYNNEI. This CDR3 has 14 amino acids. Trimming cost V 1 base and J 8 bases; bases outside gene matches: 4. DNA of the CDR3: TGTGCCAGCAGTGAAGGACAGGGGGCGAAAGGCTACACCTTC. The encoded protein is CASSEGQGAKGYTF.